The 9 T cell receptor beta chains listed next were all sequenced from one sample in a study of response to subunit inactivated influenza vaccine. TCRdb independently ran MiXCR on the RT-PCR reads; one entry per CDR3 protein. The table lists 710,000 or so distinct CDR3 sequences, 15% to 19% of them singletons. The sample here was PBMCs from blood, taken roughly 13 days after vaccination. Receptors originate from a man aged 45-60 years who received an inactivated influenza vaccine.

Of note for this clonotype: Germline and junction disagree at one end, which may indicate a read error. This rearrangement joins TRBV7-3 to TRBJ2-1; 11 nucleotides agree with TRBD2. The CDR3 is 16 residues long. Germline CDR1 SGHTA, CDR2 FQGTGA. Here the CDR3 reads CASSITGTSGQNEQFF. The CDR3 coding sequence is TGTGCCAGCAGCATAACCGGGACTAGCGGACAAAATGAGCAGTTCTTC.

This chain links TRBV3-1 with TRBJ2-2; D might be TRBD2 (5 bases). The CDR3 is 15 residues long. Germline CDR1 is LGHDT and CDR2 is YNNKEL (reference sequence). Trimming stripped 5 bases from V and 0 bases from J, with 10 bases between. The CDR3 protein is CASSSGSANTGELFF. The CDR3 nucleotides are TGTGCCAGCAGCTCGGGGAGCGCGAACACCGGGGAGCTGTTTTTT.

This clonotype was seen only a few times. This rearrangement joins TRBV4-1 to TRBJ2-5; TRBD2 aligns across 8 bases. Germline lookup yields CDR1 MGHRA and CDR2 YSYEKL. This CDR3 spans 14 amino acids. J was trimmed by 8 bases and V by 1 base; bases with no gene match: 6. In nucleotides, the CDR3 is TGCGCCAGCAGCCAAGTAACCGGGGGGGACACCCAGTACTTC. Protein: CASSQVTGGDTQYF.

This clonotype has at least ten counts. The rearrangement joins TRBV19 to TRBJ2-1; D ambiguous. The CDR3 loop spans 11 amino acids. Per germline, CDR1 LNHDA and CDR2 SQIVND (reference sequence). Trimming cost V 4 bases and J 11 bases, with 9 bases left between them. The DNA for the CDR3 is TGTGCCAGTAGTACCAGTTCGAAGCAGTTCTTC. Its protein is CASSTSSKQFF.

V and J are TRBV10-3 and TRBJ1-2; D is unresolved. CDR1 ENHRY and CDR2 SYGVKD come from the germline V gene. The CDR3 is 12 amino acids. V dropped 3 bases and J dropped 6 bases, with 8 bases sitting between them. CDR3 sequence (DNA): TGTGCCATCAGTGACAGAGATGATGGCTACACCTTC. Translated: CAISDRDDGYTF.

The chain links TRBV20-1 to TRBJ2-3; D might be TRBD1 (5 bases). This CDR3 is 15 amino acids long. The V end was cut by 0 bases, the J end by 2 bases, with 12 bases between. Germline loops: CDR1 DFQATT, CDR2 SNEGSKA (reference sequence). In nucleotides, the CDR3 is TGCAGTGCTAGAGATGGGCAGGGCAACACAGATACGCAGTATTTT. Its protein is CSARDGQGNTDTQYF.

Many counts were recorded for this clonotype. This chain joins TRBV20-1 and TRBJ2-1, with D perhaps matching TRBD1 (6 bases). The V gene's germline CDR1 is DFQATT and CDR2 SNEGSKA (reference sequence). The CDR3 runs to 15 residues. Trimming left V 6 bases short and J 2 bases short, with 17 bases between. CDR3 protein: CSAYPGGATYNEQFF. The CDR3 coding sequence is TGCAGTGCCTATCCTGGGGGCGCCACCTACAATGAGCAGTTCTTC.

This clonotype was detected only a few times. The chain joins TRBV6-2 or TRBV6-3 to TRBJ1-1; D is uncertain. Trimming removed 6 bases at V and 7 bases at J, with 12 bases between. Per the germline V gene, CDR1 is MNHEY and CDR2 is SVGEGT. The CDR3 extends over 12 amino acids. CDR3 residues: CASSPRTVEAFF. The CDR3, as DNA: TGTGCCAGCAGCCCCAGGACGGTTGAAGCTTTCTTT.

The chain couples TRBV2 to TRBJ2-7; perhaps TRBD1 as D (5 bases). CDR3 size: 12 residues. CDR1 is SNHLY and CDR2 is FYNNEI in the germline V gene. The V end was cut by 7 bases, the J end by 2 bases, with 9 bases between. The CDR3 spells CASTQGTYEQYF. The CDR3 DNA sequence: TGTGCCAGCACCCAGGGAACCTACGAGCAGTACTTC.